This T cell receptor (beta chain) is from a study of blood T cell repertoires in COVID-19 (dated by TCRdb to 2020 to 2022). In the study overall: The collaborator samples originated in the United States, Italy and Spain and spanned the acute and convalescent phases of COVID-19. The sample metadata nearly always contained a de-identified subject ID, COVID-19 status, age in years and sex. The prospective study material was composed of cDNA or gDNA derived from T cells, B-cell-depleted T cells, or PBMCs. The repertoires were released in a freely available public database meant as a resource for research on the immune response to SARS-CoV-2. The dataset comprised deeply sampled blood TCRbeta repertoires from subjects exposed to, actively infected with, or recovered from COVID-19. The samples were drawn from two sources: the first 160 participants of the ongoing ImmuneRACE study, and 1,200 or so subjects contributed by 6 global collaborators. Where available, HLA class I and class II types were taken from metadata supplied by the sample provider and were not determined by assay-based typing.

The germline V gene encodes CDR1 KGHDR and CDR2 SFDVKD. After removal of 4 bases from V and 8 bases from J, the junction retains 10 bases not matched to a gene. From the cysteine through the phenylalanine, the CDR3 covers 15 amino acids. The CDR3 DNA has 45 bases and is translated from base 1. Of note for this clone: Its antigen remains undetermined. No clone much larger than this one lies a single base away; base qualities are absent.

Points the paper makes about the study in general: The quantity of clinical and demographic metadata differed by source and by participant and was supplied without curation.

The collaborating institutions used their own protocols to collect whole blood in K2EDTA tubes. Collaborator samples were shipped for TCRbeta analysis as frozen whole blood, isolated PBMCs, or DNA extracted from either sample type. The immunoSEQ Assay, a bias-controlled multiplex PCR, was used to amplify TCRbeta CDR3 regions from genomic DNA. From the authors' description of their analysis: Nucleated cell counts per sample were estimated from amplification of reference gene primers within the assay. Sequence reads were collapsed and filtered to measure the absolute abundance of every unique TCRbeta CDR3 rearrangement. For each sample, productive Simpson clonality was calculated by taking the square root of Simpson's diversity index across productive rearrangements. What TCRdb holds here is the immuneACCESS table cut down to in-frame rearrangements. Part of the clones is not present; checked against another copy, under half of the missing clones reflect an unresolved V gene, and the others are unexplained. V and J calls and clone size are given by that table; D and trimming were obtained from the DNA. This sample has about 100,000 clones in its table, and 85% to 90% of those were observed once. 5% of the sample is held by the ten biggest clonotypes.

The sequenced sample was peripheral blood. The clonotype was recovered from a human donor in a cohort sampled during active COVID-19. The chain is encoded by TRBV24-1 joined to TRBJ1-2; 9 nucleotides in the junction match TRBD1. The CDR3 region: CATSDPTTGGWGYTF. The DNA is as follows: TGTGCCACCAGTGACCCTACTACAGGGGGCTGGGGCTACACCTTC.